The 4 T cell receptor beta chains below come from one sample, sequenced in a study of regulatory T cells in long-lasting Graves disease. This sample's time point: persistent/refractory GD, antithyroid drugs over 5 years with positive TRAb. PBMCs provided the RNA from which the TCR library was made. In building TCR beta libraries, iRepertoire HTBI primers were used together with Arm-PCR of CDR3 regions. One entry per CDR3 protein results from TCRdb running MiXCR on the multiplex PCR reads. The top ten hold 40% to 50% of the sample, which has 600,000 to 850,000 distinct CDR3 sequences, around 32% seen once. Sequenced material: peripheral blood mononuclear cells (PBMCs), taken when the disease was refractory, from a patient treated with antithyroid drugs. The source is a female donor with Graves disease.

This clonotype came up many times. The chain employs TRBV2 and TRBJ1-1; perhaps TRBD1 as D (6 bases). Germline-derived CDR1 and CDR2 are SNHLY and FYNNEI. The CDR3 runs 13 residues. The V gene lost 7 bases and the J gene lost 3 bases, with 12 bases spanning the gap. This CDR3 reads CASMKGDYTEAFF. In nucleotides, the CDR3 is TGTGCCAGCATGAAGGGGGACTACACTGAAGCTTTCTTT.

The chain links TRBV3-1 to TRBJ2-7; D may be TRBD2 (6 bases). This CDR3 region has 13 residues. Trimming pared 3 bases from V and 4 bases from J, leaving 10 bases between. CDR1 is LGHDT, CDR2 YNNKEL, per germline (reference sequence). CDR3 DNA: TGTGCCAGCAGCCACGGAGGGGAGTACGAGCAGTACTTC. Amino acids: CASSHGGEYEQYF.

The rearrangement links TRBV6-1 to TRBJ2-2; 8 positions match TRBD2. CDR3 length: 15 residues. The trim removed 6 bases at V and 5 bases at J, leaving 8 bases unmatched. Per the germline V gene, CDR1 is MNHNS and CDR2 is SASEGT. Written as DNA, the CDR3 is TGTGCCAGCAGATTAGCGGGGCAGGGGACCGGGGAGCTGTTTTTT. Residues: CASRLAGQGTGELFF.

This clonotype has a handful of counts. The gene calls are TRBV2 and TRBJ1-5; D unclear. The V gene's germline CDR1 is SNHLY and CDR2 FYNNEI. CDR3 length: 16 residues. Trimming took off 3 bases at V and 2 bases at J, with 14 bases between the two ends. DNA of the CDR3: TGTGCCAGCAGTGATGCCTTACTGAGAGGCAATCAGCCCCAGCATTTT. This encodes CASSDALLRGNQPQHF.